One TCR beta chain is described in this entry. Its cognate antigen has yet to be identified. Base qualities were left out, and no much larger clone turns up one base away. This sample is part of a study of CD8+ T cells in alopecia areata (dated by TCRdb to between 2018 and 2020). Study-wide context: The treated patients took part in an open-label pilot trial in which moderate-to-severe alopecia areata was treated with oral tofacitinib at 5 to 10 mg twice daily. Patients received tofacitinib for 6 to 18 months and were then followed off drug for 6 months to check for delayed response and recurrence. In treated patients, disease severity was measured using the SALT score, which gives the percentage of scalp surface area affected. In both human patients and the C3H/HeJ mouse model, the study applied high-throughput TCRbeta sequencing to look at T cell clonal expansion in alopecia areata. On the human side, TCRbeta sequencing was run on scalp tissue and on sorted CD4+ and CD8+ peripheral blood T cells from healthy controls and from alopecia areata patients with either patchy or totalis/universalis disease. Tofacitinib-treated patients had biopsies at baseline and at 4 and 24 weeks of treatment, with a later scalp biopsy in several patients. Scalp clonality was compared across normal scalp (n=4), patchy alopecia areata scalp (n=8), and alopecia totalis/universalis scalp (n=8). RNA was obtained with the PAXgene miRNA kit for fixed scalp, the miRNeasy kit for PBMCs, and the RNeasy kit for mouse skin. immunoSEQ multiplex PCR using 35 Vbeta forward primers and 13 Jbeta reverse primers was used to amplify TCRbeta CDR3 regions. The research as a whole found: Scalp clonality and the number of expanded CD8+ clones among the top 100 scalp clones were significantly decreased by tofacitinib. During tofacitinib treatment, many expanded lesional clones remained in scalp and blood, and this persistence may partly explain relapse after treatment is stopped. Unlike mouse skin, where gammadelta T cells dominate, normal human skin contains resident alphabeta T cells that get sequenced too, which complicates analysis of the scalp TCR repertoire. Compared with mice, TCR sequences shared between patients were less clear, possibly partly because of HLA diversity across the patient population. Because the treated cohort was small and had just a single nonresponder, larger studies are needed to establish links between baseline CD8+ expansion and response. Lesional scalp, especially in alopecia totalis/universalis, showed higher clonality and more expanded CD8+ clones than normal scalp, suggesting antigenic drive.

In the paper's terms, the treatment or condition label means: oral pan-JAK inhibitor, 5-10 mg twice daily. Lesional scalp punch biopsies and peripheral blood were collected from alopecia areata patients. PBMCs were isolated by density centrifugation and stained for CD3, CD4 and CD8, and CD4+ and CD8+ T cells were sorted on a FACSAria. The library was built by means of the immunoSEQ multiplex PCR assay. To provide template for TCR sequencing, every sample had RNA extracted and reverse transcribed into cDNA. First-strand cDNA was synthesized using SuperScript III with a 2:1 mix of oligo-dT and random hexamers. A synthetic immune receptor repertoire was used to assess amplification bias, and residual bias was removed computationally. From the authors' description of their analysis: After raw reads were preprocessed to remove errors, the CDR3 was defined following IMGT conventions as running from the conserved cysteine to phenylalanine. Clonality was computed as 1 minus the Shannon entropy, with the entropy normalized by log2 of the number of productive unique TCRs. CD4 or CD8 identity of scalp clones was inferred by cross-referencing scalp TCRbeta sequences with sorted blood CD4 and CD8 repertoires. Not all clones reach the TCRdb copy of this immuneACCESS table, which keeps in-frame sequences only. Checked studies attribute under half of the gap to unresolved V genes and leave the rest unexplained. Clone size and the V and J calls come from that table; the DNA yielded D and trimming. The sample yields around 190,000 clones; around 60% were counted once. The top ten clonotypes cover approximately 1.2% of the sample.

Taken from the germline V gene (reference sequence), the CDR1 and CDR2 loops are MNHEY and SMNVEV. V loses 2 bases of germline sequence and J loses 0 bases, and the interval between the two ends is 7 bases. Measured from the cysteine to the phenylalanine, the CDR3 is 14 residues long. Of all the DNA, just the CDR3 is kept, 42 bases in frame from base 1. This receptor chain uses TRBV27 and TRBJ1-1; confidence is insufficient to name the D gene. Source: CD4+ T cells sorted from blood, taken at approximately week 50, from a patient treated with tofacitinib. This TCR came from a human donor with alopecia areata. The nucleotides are TGTGCCAGCAGTTTAAGTCGGGTGAACACTGAAGCTTTCTTT. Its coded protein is CASSLSRVNTEAFF.